The 9 T cell receptor beta chains below were found in one sample sequenced in a study of blood T cell repertoires in COVID-19 (dated by TCRdb to about 2020). Receptors were amplified or captured by the immunoSEQ multiplex PCR assay. What TCRdb holds here is the immuneACCESS table cut down to in-frame rearrangements. Part of the clones is not present; checked against another copy, under half of the missing clones reflect an unresolved V gene, and the others are unexplained. The sample table lists 150,000 to 200,000 clones, about 87% of them with a count of one. The ten top clones hold roughly 0.9% of the sample. The sequencing sample was made of peripheral blood. These receptors all stem from a woman under 30 who had recovered from COVID-19.

The V call is TRBV9, the J call TRBJ2-5, with 7 bases lining up with TRBD2. The trim removed 3 bases at V and 3 bases at J, leaving 5 bases unmatched. Germline V CDR1 and CDR2: SGDLS, YYNGEE. The CDR3 contains 14 residues. DNA for the CDR3: TGTGCCAGCAGCGGAGACGGGGGGAAAGAGACCCAGTACTTC. As protein: CASSGDGGKETQYF.

The chain is built from TRBV15 and TRBJ2-3; 9 bases line up with TRBD2. CDR1 LNHNV and CDR2 YYDKDF come from the germline V gene (reference sequence). The CDR3 has 15 amino acids. The V gene end was trimmed by 6 bases and the J gene end by 4 bases; junction bases not matched to a gene: 8. The CDR3 sequence is CATRSGGGVADTQYF. The DNA of the CDR3 is TGTGCCACCAGATCTGGCGGGGGGGTGGCAGATACGCAGTATTTT.

The chain has TRBV6-5 and TRBJ1-1; D is possibly TRBD1 (6 bases). Germline V gene lookup returns CDR1 MNHEY and CDR2 SVGAGI. Trimming shortened V by 0 bases and J by 3 bases, and 11 bases separated the two germline ends. CDR3 size: 15 residues. The CDR3, as DNA: TGTGCCAGCAGTTACTCGGGGGGGCCTTACACTGAAGCTTTCTTT. This encodes CASSYSGGPYTEAFF.

V and J are TRBV7-9 and TRBJ2-5; possible D gene TRBD2, 6 bases. The CDR3 runs to 15 residues. Germline CDR1 is SEHNR and CDR2 is FQNEAQ (reference sequence). The V end lost 5 bases, the J end lost 1 base, and 14 bases lay between the germline ends. The CDR3 DNA reads as TGTGCCAGCAGCCCCGTGGGGGGAACCCAAGAGACCCAGTACTTC. It codes for CASSPVGGTQETQYF. Full variable domain (missing parts from reference TRBV7-9 and TRBJ2-5): DTGVSQNPRHKITKRGQNVTFRCDPISEHNRLYWYRQTLGQGPEFLTYFQNEAQLEKSRLLSDRFSAERPKGSFSTLEIQRTEQGDSAMYLCASSPVGGTQETQYFGPGTRLLVL.

The chain recombines TRBV9 with TRBJ2-6; TRBD1 aligns across 10 bases. This CDR3 spans 17 amino acids. V dropped 3 bases and J dropped 1; count of bases not matched to a gene: 4. Looked up from germline, CDR1 is SGDLS and CDR2 is YYNGEE. This CDR3 reads CASSAGTGESGANVLTF. CDR3 in DNA: TGTGCCAGCAGCGCCGGGACAGGGGAGTCTGGGGCCAACGTCCTGACTTTC.

This rearrangement joins TRBV24-1 to TRBJ2-2, with TRBD2 as a possible D gene (5 bases). Germline V gives CDR1 KGHDR, CDR2 SFDVKD. The CDR3 totals 16 residues. Between the trimmed V and J ends, which lost 4 bases and 4 bases, there was a span of 15 bases. This CDR3 reads CATSEPSGGVTGELFF. CDR3 coding DNA: TGTGCCACCAGTGAGCCCTCCGGAGGAGTCACCGGGGAGCTGTTTTTT.

The chain joins TRBV7-3 to TRBJ2-1; 9 nucleotides line up with TRBD2. Trimming took 5 bases from V and 8 from J; bases not matched to a gene: 10. The CDR3 extends over 15 amino acids. Germline V CDR1 and CDR2: SGHTA, FQGTGA. CDR3 in amino acids: CASSMGLAGYYEQFF. The CDR3 DNA reads as TGTGCCAGCAGCATGGGGCTAGCGGGATATTATGAGCAGTTCTTC. The full variable domain, its missing parts supplied by reference TRBV7-3 and TRBJ2-1, is GAGVSQTPSNKVTEKGKYVELRCDPISGHTALYWYRQSLGQGPEFLIYFQGTGAADDSGLPNDRFFAVRPEGSVSTLKIQRTERGDSAVYLCASSMGLAGYYEQFFGPGTRLTVL.

The rearrangement links TRBV6-1 to TRBJ1-2, with D perhaps matching TRBD1 (5 bases). This CDR3 has 15 residues. Trimming took 1 base from V and 4 from J, leaving 13 bases between them. Germline CDR1 MNHNS, CDR2 SASEGT. CDR3 protein: CASSEGGAGPYGYTF. The DNA of the CDR3 is TGTGCCAGCAGTGAAGGCGGGGCAGGGCCCTATGGCTACACCTTC.

This chain joins TRBV9 and TRBJ1-4; no clear D. Germline values: CDR1 SGDLS, CDR2 YYNGEE. Trimming removed 0 bases at V and 8 bases at J, with 14 bases between. This CDR3 has 15 amino acids. CDR3: CASSVAAGNREKLFF. CDR3 nucleotides: TGTGCCAGCAGCGTAGCGGCGGGGAATAGGGAAAAACTGTTTTTT.